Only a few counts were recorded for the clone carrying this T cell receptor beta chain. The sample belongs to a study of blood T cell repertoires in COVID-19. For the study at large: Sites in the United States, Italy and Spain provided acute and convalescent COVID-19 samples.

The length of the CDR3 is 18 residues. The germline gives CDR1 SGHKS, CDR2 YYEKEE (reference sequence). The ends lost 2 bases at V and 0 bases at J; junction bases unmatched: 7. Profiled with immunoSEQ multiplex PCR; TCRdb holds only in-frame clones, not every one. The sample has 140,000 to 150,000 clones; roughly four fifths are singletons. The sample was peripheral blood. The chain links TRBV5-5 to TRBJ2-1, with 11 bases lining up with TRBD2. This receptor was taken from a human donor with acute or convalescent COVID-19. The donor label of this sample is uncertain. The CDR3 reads CASSLRTSGLRSYNEQFF. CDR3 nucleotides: TGTGCCAGCAGCTTAAGGACTAGCGGGCTTCGCTCCTACAATGAGCAGTTCTTC.